This T cell receptor (beta chain) was captured in a study of Ad26.COV2.S vaccination and SARS-CoV-2 variants (dated by TCRdb to the early 2020s). Concerning the study at large: Sequencing of the TCRbeta repertoire served to evaluate the specificity and breadth of SARS-CoV-2-reactive T cell receptors following Ad26.COV2.S vaccination. The TCR-sequenced set comprised about 32 samples: some 19 Ad26.COV2.S vaccine recipients, 5 placebo recipients and 8 SARS-CoV-2 convalescent individuals.

The immunoSEQ Assay was the method used to sequence TCRbeta CDR3 regions. After extraction, genomic DNA underwent amplification by bias-controlled multiplex PCR, followed by high-throughput sequencing. In the source study's methods: Collapsing and filtering of sequences were performed to quantify the absolute abundance of each unique TCRbeta CDR3 region. Usable DNA was measured by amplifying reference genes present in all nucleated cells, and TCRbeta template counts were normalized to that usable DNA to estimate T cell fraction. Repertoire TCRs were annotated as SARS-CoV-2-specific when V gene, CDR3 amino acid sequence and J gene were exactly matched to a known reactive TCR set. The reference SARS-CoV-2 TCR set was obtained from MIRA and was filtered for enrichment in COVID-19-positive ImmuneCODE repertoires, whereby public or cross-reactive TCRs were removed. Drawing on the MIRA antigens, annotated TCRs were analysed further at the level of specific ORF or position within ORF. Depth was the summed frequency of annotated unique rearrangements, while breadth was defined as annotated unique rearrangements over total unique productive rearrangements. Two-sided Wilcoxon rank-sum tests were used to compare TCR breadth between groups. TCRdb carries this immuneACCESS record with in-frame sequences only. Its versions omit some clonotypes, under half of them owing to an unresolved V gene in the studies checked, with the rest unexplained. Clone size and V and J calls were adopted from that table, with D and trimming inferred from the DNA. The sample table holds around 350,000 clones, of which 92% were seen once. The biggest ten clones account for around 4% of the sample.

General conclusions and limits of the study: Non-spike TCR breadth was comparable between vaccine and placebo recipients, consistent with the vaccine containing only spike. Higher spike-specific TCR breadth was observed in Ad26.COV2.S recipients than in placebo recipients (P = 0.0014). The authors noted that the TCR breadth and depth analyses may have underestimated total T cell responses. Substantial breadth of spike-specific CD8+ and CD4+ T cell responses was reported after vaccination.

The CDR3 spans 13 residues, from the cysteine through the phenylalanine. The retained sequence is limited to the CDR3, 39 bases, with the frame set at the first base. Deletion took 3 bases off V and 4 bases off J, with a span of 7 bases between the germline ends. According to the germline V gene (reference sequence), CDR1 reads LNHDA and CDR2 reads SQIVND. According to the study, the label for this sample's time point signals: individuals recovered from natural SARS-CoV-2 infection. Comment on this clone: Its antigen is not yet known. Per-base qualities were not stored, and no clone one base away is much larger.

This TCR was recovered from a human donor who had recovered from COVID-19. The sample was peripheral blood, taken after recovery from COVID-19. This chain is built from TRBV19 and TRBJ1-5, with TRBD1 tentatively as D gene (5 bases match). The bases are TGTGCCAGTAGTATTTGGGGGAATCAGCCCCAGCATTTT. It translates as CASSIWGNQPQHF.